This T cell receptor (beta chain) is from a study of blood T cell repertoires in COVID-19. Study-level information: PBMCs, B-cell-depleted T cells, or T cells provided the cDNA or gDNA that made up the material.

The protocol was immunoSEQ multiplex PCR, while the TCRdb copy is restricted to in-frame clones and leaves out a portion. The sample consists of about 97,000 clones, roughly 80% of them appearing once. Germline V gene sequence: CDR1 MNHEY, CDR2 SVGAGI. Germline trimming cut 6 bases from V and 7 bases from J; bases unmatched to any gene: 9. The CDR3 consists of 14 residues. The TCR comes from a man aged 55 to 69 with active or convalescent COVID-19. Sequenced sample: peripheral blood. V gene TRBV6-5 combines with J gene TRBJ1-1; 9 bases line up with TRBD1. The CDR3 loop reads CASSFIQGAREAFF. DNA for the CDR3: TGTGCCAGCAGCTTCATACAGGGGGCACGTGAAGCTTTCTTT.